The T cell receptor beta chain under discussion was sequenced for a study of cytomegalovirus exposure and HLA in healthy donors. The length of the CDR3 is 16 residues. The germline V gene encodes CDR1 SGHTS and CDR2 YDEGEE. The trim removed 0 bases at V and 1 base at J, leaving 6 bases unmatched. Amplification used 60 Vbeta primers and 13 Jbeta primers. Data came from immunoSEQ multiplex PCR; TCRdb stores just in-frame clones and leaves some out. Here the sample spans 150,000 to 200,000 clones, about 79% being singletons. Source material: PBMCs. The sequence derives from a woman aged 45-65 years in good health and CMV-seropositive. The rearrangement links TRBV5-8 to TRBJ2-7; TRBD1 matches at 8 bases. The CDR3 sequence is CASSLESRTGSYEQYF. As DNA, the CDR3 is TGTGCCAGCAGCTTGGAGAGCCGGACAGGGTCCTACGAGCAGTACTTC. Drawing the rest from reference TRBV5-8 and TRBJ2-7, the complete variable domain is EAGVTQSPTHLIKTRGQQATLRCSPISGHTSVYWYQQALGLGLQFLLWYDEGEERNRGNFPPRFSGRQFPNYSSELNVNALELEDSALYLCASSLESRTGSYEQYFGPGTRLTVT.